This passage covers 15 T cell receptor beta chains from one sample sequenced in a study of cytomegalovirus exposure and HLA in healthy donors. Vbeta (60) and Jbeta (13) primers were used in the PCR. The table came from immunoSEQ multiplex PCR; TCRdb's copy has only in-frame clones and leaves some out. Of under 200,000 clones in the sample, just under 80% were seen once. Sequencing was done on a sample of PBMCs. All receptors come from a woman in her 50s in good health and CMV-seropositive.

The rearrangement joins TRBV7-2 to TRBJ2-2; 8 positions match TRBD1. The germline gives CDR1 SGHTA, CDR2 FQGNSA. This CDR3 has 15 amino acids. With V trimmed by 6 bases and J by 2 bases, 5 bases remained unmatched. The CDR3 sequence: CASRRDRGNTGELFF. CDR3 sequence (DNA): TGTGCCAGCAGACGAGACAGGGGTAACACCGGGGAGCTGTTTTTT.

The J gene is TRBJ1-5, the V gene TRBV5-5; D not resolved. CDR3 length: 17 residues. V dropped 4 bases and J dropped 2 bases, with 19 bases sitting between them. Germline V gene data show CDR1 as SGHKS and CDR2 as YYEKEE (reference sequence). The CDR3: CASSLDYFPSGNQPQHF. The CDR3 DNA reads as TGTGCCAGCAGCCTCGACTATTTCCCATCGGGCAATCAGCCCCAGCATTTT.

This clone was detected a few times. The rearrangement joins TRBV19 to TRBJ2-7; TRBD2 aligns across 8 bases. The CDR3 length is 14 residues. Germline V gene lookup returns CDR1 LNHDA and CDR2 SQIVND (reference sequence). With 4 bases clipped from V and 5 bases from J, the junction kept 7 bases outside the gene matches. In DNA form, the CDR3 reads TGTGCCAGTAGTAAAAGCGGGAGCGTCAACGAGCAGTACTTC. It specifies CASSKSGSVNEQYF.

The chain recombines TRBV5-8 with TRBJ1-5, with 7 bases lining up with TRBD1. Per germline, CDR1 SGHTS and CDR2 YDEGEE. The junction had 15 bases not matched to a gene; V was cut back by 0 bases and J by 3 bases. The CDR3 runs to 19 residues. In nucleotides, the CDR3 is TGTGCCAGCAGCTTGGGACAGGGCGGAGGAGGTCGGTTCAATCAGCCCCAGCATTTT. This gives the protein CASSLGQGGGGRFNQPQHF.

This chain joins TRBV9 and TRBJ2-7; a possible D gene is TRBD2 (6 bases). Germline CDR1 SGDLS, CDR2 YYNGEE. This CDR3 region has 14 residues. V was clipped by 4 bases and J by 0 bases, with 11 bases between them. Written as DNA, the CDR3 is TGTGCCAGCAGCCCCGGAGGGACCTCCTACGAGCAGTACTTC. Translated: CASSPGGTSYEQYF.

The chain couples TRBV11-2 to TRBJ2-1; 9 bases are a match to TRBD2. Unmatched junction bases numbered 3, after V lost 6 bases and J lost 0 bases. The CDR3 is 15 residues long. Germline CDR1 SGHAT, CDR2 FQNNGV. CDR3 nucleotides: TGTGCCAGCAGAGTTAGCGGGAGCTCCTACAATGAGCAGTTCTTC. It is translated as CASRVSGSSYNEQFF. Looking up the rest from reference TRBV11-2 and TRBJ2-1 gives the full variable domain: EAGVAQSPRYKIIEKRQSVAFWCNPISGHATLYWYQQILGQGPKLLIQFQNNGVVDDSQLPKDRFSAERLKGVDSTLKIQPAKLEDSAVYLCASRVSGSSYNEQFFGPGTRLTVL.

V is TRBV28 and J is TRBJ1-2; D may be TRBD1 (5 bases). The CDR3 is 14 residues long. CDR1 MDHEN and CDR2 SYDVKM come from the germline V gene. V was trimmed by 8 bases and J by 4 bases, leaving 17 bases between them. The CDR3 DNA reads TGTGCCAGCGGACAAGGTTCCCTGGCCTATGGCTACACCTTC. This codes for CASGQGSLAYGYTF.

This chain joins TRBV9 and TRBJ1-2; 7 nucleotides align to TRBD1. J gave up 4 bases and V 2 bases, and 5 bases lay outside the gene matches. Germline CDR1 and CDR2: SGDLS and YYNGEE. The CDR3 has 14 residues. CDR3 bases: TGTGCCAGCAGCGTCCGACAGGGAAGCTATGGCTACACCTTC. Amino acids: CASSVRQGSYGYTF.

The rearrangement links TRBV4-3 to TRBJ1-1; no firm D call. Germline lookup yields CDR1 LGHNA and CDR2 YSLEER. V was pared by 1 base and J by 3 bases, with 12 bases between. The CDR3 contains 15 residues. CDR3 DNA: TGCGCCAGCAGCCAAGCCCGTGGAGGGCACACTGAAGCTTTCTTT. It translates to CASSQARGGHTEAFF.

V is TRBV7-6 and J is TRBJ2-7, with 9 positions matching TRBD1. V trimming: 5 bases; J trimming: 4 bases; junction bases outside the gene matches: 9. The CDR3 loop spans 15 amino acids. The germline V gene has CDR1 SGHVS and CDR2 FNYEAQ. The CDR3 loop reads CASSNSDRGPYEQYF. The CDR3 nucleotides read TGTGCCAGCAGCAACTCGGACAGGGGCCCGTACGAGCAGTACTTC.

The chain couples TRBV18 to TRBJ1-2; 8 bases map to TRBD1. V lost 3 bases, J lost 6 bases, and 6 bases stayed unmatched. The CDR3 sequence is 14 residues long. From germline, CDR1 is KGHSH and CDR2 LQKENI. The CDR3 nucleotides read TGTGCCAGCTCACCGAACGACAGGGGAAATGGCTACACCTTC. Translation: CASSPNDRGNGYTF.

This clone was seen a handful of times. The J gene is TRBJ2-7, the V gene TRBV4-2, with TRBD1 matching 9 bases. The CDR3 has 15 residues. After removal of 0 bases from V and 5 bases from J, the junction contained 5 bases not matched to a gene. Germline V gene sequence: CDR1 LGHNA, CDR2 YNFKEQ. This CDR3 reads CASSQDRTGADEQYF. In nucleotides, the CDR3 is TGTGCCAGCAGCCAAGATCGGACAGGGGCCGACGAGCAGTACTTC.

The chain combines TRBV28 with TRBJ2-1; D uncertain. Germline lookup yields CDR1 MDHEN and CDR2 SYDVKM. The CDR3 extends over 12 amino acids. V was cut by 3 bases and J by 9 bases, with 9 bases left in between. Here the CDR3 reads CASSFSFSEQFF. The CDR3 nucleotides are TGTGCCAGCAGTTTCAGTTTTTCTGAGCAGTTCTTC.

This clone has just one count. The gene calls are TRBV5-4 and TRBJ2-7; 11 nucleotides agree with TRBD2. The length of the CDR3 is 17 residues. Trimming cost V 1 base and J 2 bases; bases outside gene matches: 8. CDR1 SGHNT and CDR2 YYREEE come from the germline V gene (reference sequence). The CDR3 is CASSLTLLAGVPYEQYF. The CDR3 nucleotides are TGTGCCAGCAGCTTGACCTTACTAGCGGGAGTCCCCTACGAGCAGTACTTC. Supplemented by reference TRBV5-4 and TRBJ2-7, the full variable domain reads ETGVTQSPTHLIKTRGQQVTLRCSSQSGHNTVSWYQQALGQGPQFIFQYYREEENGRGNFPPRFSGLQFPNYSSELNVNALELDDSALYLCASSLTLLAGVPYEQYFGPGTRLTVT.

In this sample, this clone turned up a few times. The genes are TRBV4-2 and TRBJ2-7; D perhaps matches TRBD1 (5 bases). The CDR3 is 15 amino acids. V lost 0 bases and J lost 0, with 9 bases in between. Germline loops: CDR1 LGHNA, CDR2 YNFKEQ. The CDR3 coding sequence is TGTGCCAGCAGCCAAGATCTCGACAGCTCCTACGAGCAGTACTTC. Its translation is CASSQDLDSSYEQYF.